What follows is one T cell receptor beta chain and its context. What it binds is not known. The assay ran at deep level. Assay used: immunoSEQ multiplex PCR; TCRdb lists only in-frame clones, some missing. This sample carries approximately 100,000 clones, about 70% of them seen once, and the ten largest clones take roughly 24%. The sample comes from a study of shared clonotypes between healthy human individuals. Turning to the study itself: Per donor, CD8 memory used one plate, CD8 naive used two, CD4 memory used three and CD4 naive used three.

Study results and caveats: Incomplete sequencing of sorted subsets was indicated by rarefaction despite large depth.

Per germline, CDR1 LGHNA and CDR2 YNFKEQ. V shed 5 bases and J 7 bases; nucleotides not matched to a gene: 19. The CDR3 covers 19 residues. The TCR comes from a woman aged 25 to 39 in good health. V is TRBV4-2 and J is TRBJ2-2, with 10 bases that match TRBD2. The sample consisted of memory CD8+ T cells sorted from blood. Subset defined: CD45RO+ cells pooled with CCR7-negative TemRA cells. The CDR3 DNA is TGTGCCAGCAGCTCACCATTATTCGGGACTAGCGTCTCTGGCGGGGAGCTGTTTTTT. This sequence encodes CASSSPLFGTSVSGGELFF.